This TCR beta chain was observed in a study of cytomegalovirus exposure and HLA in healthy donors. The V segment lost 3 bases and the J segment 6 bases; nucleotides outside the gene matches: 11. Germline CDR1 reads SGHDT; CDR2 reads YYEEEE. This CDR3 region has 17 residues. The study ran its PCR with 60 Vbeta and 13 Jbeta primers. Sequencing was performed with immunoSEQ multiplex PCR; in TCRdb, only in-frame clones are kept and a portion is missing. This table has more than 150,000 clones, roughly 82% appearing once. The rearrangement links TRBV5-6 to TRBJ2-3, with 12 nucleotides matching TRBD2. Material: PBMCs. The sequence derives from a girl aged 2-10 years in good health and CMV-seropositive. CDR3 nucleotide sequence: TGTGCCAGCAGCTCCTCCAGGACTAGCGGGGCGTGGGATACGCAGTATTTT. Translating gives CASSSSRTSGAWDTQYF.